The sample holds a few counts of the clone carrying this TCR beta chain. Its antigen is currently unknown. Purities over 98% were achieved in all sorted populations. Trimming removed 8 bases from V and 11 bases from J, with 17 bases in between. The CDR3 is made up of 12 amino acids. Germline V gene sequence: CDR1 WNHNN, CDR2 SYGVQD (reference sequence). The entry originates in a study of beta chain features in type 1 diabetes. Expressed TCRB transcripts were sequenced after all isolated RNA was converted to cDNA. There were around 3.5 million reads on average in the naive, central memory and regulatory T cell samples. The protocol was immunoSEQ multiplex PCR, while the TCRdb copy is restricted to in-frame clones and leaves out a portion. Altogether approximately 730,000 clones are present, roughly an eighth being singletons, with the ten largest covering 0.022%. Study results and limitations: It was possible that PCR favored shorter templates, equally so in patients and controls. The study found moderately but significantly shorter TCRB CDR3s in all four CD4+ subsets of Type 1 diabetes patients.

The genes are TRBV10-1 and TRBJ2-3; D might be TRBD2 (6 bases). The TCR comes from a young man with type 1 diabetes. Sequencing used naive CD4+ T cells from blood. The CDR3 region is CASSGGAPGQYF. In DNA form, the CDR3 reads TGCGCCAGCTCCGGCGGGGCCCCTGGGCAGTATTTT.